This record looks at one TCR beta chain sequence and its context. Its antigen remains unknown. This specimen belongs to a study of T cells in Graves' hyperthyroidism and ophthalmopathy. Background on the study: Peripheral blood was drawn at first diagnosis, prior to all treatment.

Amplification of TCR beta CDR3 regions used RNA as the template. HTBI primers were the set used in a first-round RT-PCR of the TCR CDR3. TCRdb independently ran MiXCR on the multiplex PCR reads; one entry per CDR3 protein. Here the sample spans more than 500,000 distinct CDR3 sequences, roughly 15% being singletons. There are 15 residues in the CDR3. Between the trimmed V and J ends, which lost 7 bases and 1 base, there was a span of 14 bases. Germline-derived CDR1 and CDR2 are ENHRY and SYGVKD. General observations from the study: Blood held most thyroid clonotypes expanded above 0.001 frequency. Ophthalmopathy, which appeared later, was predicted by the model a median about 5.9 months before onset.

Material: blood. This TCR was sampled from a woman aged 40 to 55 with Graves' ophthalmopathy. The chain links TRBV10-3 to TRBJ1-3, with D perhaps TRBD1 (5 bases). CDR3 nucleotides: TGTGCCATCAAGAAAGGGGAGGCGTCTGGAAACACCATATATTTT. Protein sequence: CAIKKGEASGNTIYF.